This T cell receptor beta chain was profiled in a study of T cell repertoires in cytomegalovirus infection. Study-wide background: It was recently identified HLA-C-restricted and well-studied HLA-B-restricted CMV epitopes that the study used. Signatures in public TCR beta sequences pointed to both CMV infection and matching HLA type.

TCRdb re-analysed the reads in MiXCR, keeping a single row per CDR3 protein. The sample lists roughly 700,000 distinct CDR3 sequences, around 30% occurring once. This clonotype was counted many times. Its antigen is still unknown. The source was cultured PBMCs, collected from culture after CMV antigen stimulation. The clonotype originates from a human donor in good health (CMV status not recorded). Some clones in this sample may be carry-over from other donors' samples.

For the CDR3, the DNA is TGTGCCAGCAGCTCCGGGACAGGGGGTCACAATGAGCAGTTCTTC. This encodes CASSSGTGGHNEQFF. The chain joins TRBV7-9 to TRBJ2-1; 11 bases map to TRBD1. Germline V gives CDR1 SEHNR, CDR2 FQNEAQ (reference sequence). This CDR3 comprises 15 residues. V lost 4 bases to trimming and J lost 5 bases; unmatched junction nucleotides: 4.